Below are 13 T cell receptor beta chains sequenced from a single sample in a study of T cell clonality in common variable immunodeficiency. Profiling relied on immunoSEQ multiplex PCR, and the TCRdb table lists in-frame clones only, not all of them. The sample's table shows about 15,000 clones. Study-wide points: In common variable immunodeficiency, TCR beta chains reportedly carried fewer deletions and N-nucleotide insertions.

These receptors have no identified antigens. Sequences were obtained from peripheral blood mononuclear cells. The source of these receptors is a human donor with common variable immunodeficiency.

Details on this clone: The CDR3 is cut off 3 residues early in the read; its end comes from the germline J gene. The V gene is TRBV18, the J gene TRBJ1-1; 11 bases are shared with TRBD1. Losses at the gene ends were 0 bases for V and 7 bases for J; bases not matched to a gene: 1. Germline assignment: CDR1 KGHSH and CDR2 LQKENI. This CDR3 comprises 14 residues. CDR3 DNA, as far as it was read: TGTGCCAGCTCACCACCCGGGACAGGGGGTGAA. Protein sequence: CASSPPGTGGE. The complete CDR3 reads CASSPPGTGGEAFF. The whole variable domain, filled in from reference TRBV18 and TRBJ1-1, reads NAGVMQNPRHLVRRRGQEARLRCSPMKGHSHVYWYRQLPEEGLKFMVYLQKENIIDESGMPKERFSAEFPKEGPSILRIQQVVRGDSAAYFCASSPPGTGGEAFFGQGTRLTVV.

Worth noting for this clone: The DNA ends 3 residues before the CDR3 does, and the rest of the CDR3 is filled in from the germline J gene. V and J are TRBV7-6 and TRBJ2-1, with 12 bases identical to TRBD2. Germline-derived CDR1 and CDR2 are SGHVS and FNYEAQ. The CDR3 length is 18 residues. Trimming took 4 bases from V and 2 from J; bases not matched to a gene: 9. The CDR3 protein is CASSSPSRLAGAYNEQFF. The CDR3 DNA, read in part, is TGTGCCAGCAGCTCCCCTTCCAGACTAGCGGGGGCCTACAATGAG.

Note on this clone: The read falls 3 residues short of the CDR3 end, and the missing part is taken from the germline J gene. The gene calls are TRBV5-1 and TRBJ2-7; 11 positions match TRBD2. The CDR3 has 16 amino acids. V lost 3 bases to trimming and J lost 3 bases; unmatched junction nucleotides: 8. CDR1 and CDR2 from the germline V gene are SGHRS and YFSETQ. CDR3 protein: CASSYLAGGLNYEQYF. CDR3 DNA (partial): TGCGCCAGCAGCTACCTAGCGGGGGGCCTTAACTACGAG.

Remarks on this clone: The CDR3 goes on 3 residues after the read ends, and that part is filled in from the germline J gene. The genes are TRBV20-1 and TRBJ2-1; D unclear. Germline V gene data show CDR1 as DFQATT and CDR2 as SNEGSKA (reference sequence). V was cut by 3 bases and J by 0 bases, with 3 bases left in between. The CDR3 has 12 amino acids. Partial CDR3 DNA: TGCAGTGCTAGCGGCTCCTACAATGAG. It yields the protein CSASGSYNE. The CDR3, in full, reads CSASGSYNEQFF.

On this clone itself: With the read ending 3 residues before the CDR3 end, the germline J gene is used to fill in that end. The chain employs TRBV7-2 and TRBJ2-1; no clear D gene. V lost 5 bases, J lost 0 bases, and 5 bases lay in between. This CDR3 comprises 13 residues. Germline CDR1 reads SGHTA; CDR2 reads FQGNSA. CDR3 region: CASSLSSYNEQFF. CDR3 bases read: TGTGCCAGCAGCCTTAGCTCCTACAATGAG.

Comments on this clone: The CDR3 goes on 3 residues after the read ends, and that part is filled in from the germline J gene. The chain carries TRBV20-1 and TRBJ2-7; 10 positions agree with TRBD2. This CDR3 has 13 residues. CDR1 is DFQATT, CDR2 SNEGSKA, per germline (reference sequence). V was pared by 4 bases and J by 4 bases, with 4 bases of the junction left unmatched. The covered CDR3 bases are TGCAGTGCTATAGCGGGAGGCTTTTACGAG. Its translation is CSAIAGGFYE. The complete CDR3 sequence is CSAIAGGFYEQYF.

To note about this clone: The read finishes 3 residues shy of the CDR3 end, and the germline J gene is used to complete it. V usage is TRBV29-1 and J usage is TRBJ2-3, with 8 positions matching TRBD1. Germline loops: CDR1 SQVTM, CDR2 ANQGSEA. V lost 6 bases and J lost 4; bases outside the gene matches: 3. The CDR3 spans 12 residues. The sequenced CDR3 bases are TGCAGCGTCGGACAGGGCCCAGATACG. It is translated as CSVGQGPDT. The complete CDR3 reads CSVGQGPDTQYF.

In regard to this clone: Read data end 3 residues before the CDR3 end; the end is taken from the germline J gene. The rearrangement links TRBV2 to TRBJ1-1, with 8 nucleotides matching TRBD1. The CDR3 is 17 residues long. Germline lookup yields CDR1 SNHLY and CDR2 FYNNEI. Trimming removed 5 bases from V and 0 bases from J; junction bases left unmatched: 11. The part of the CDR3 DNA that was read is TGTGCCAGCAGTCGTCCCGGGACAGGTGTTATGAACACTGAA. The encoded protein is CASSRPGTGVMNTE. The full CDR3 sequence reads CASSRPGTGVMNTEAFF. The whole variable domain, filled in from reference TRBV2 and TRBJ1-1, reads EPEVTQTPSHQVTQMGQEVILRCVPISNHLYFYWYRQILGQKVEFLVSFYNNEISEKSEIFDDQFSVERPDGSNFTLKIRSTKLEDSAMYFCASSRPGTGVMNTEAFFGQGTRLTVV.

Turning to this clone: From the germline J gene comes the end of the CDR3, since the read stops 3 residues before it. The chain is built from TRBV18 and TRBJ2-5; 7 bases agree with TRBD1. This CDR3 spans 14 amino acids. Trimming cost V 3 bases and J 1 base; bases outside gene matches: 2. Germline V CDR1 and CDR2: KGHSH, LQKENI. The CDR3 sequence is CASSPDRVQETQYF. The part of the CDR3 DNA that was read is TGTGCCAGCTCACCTGACAGGGTCCAAGAGACC. Drawing the rest from reference TRBV18 and TRBJ2-5, the complete variable domain is NAGVMQNPRHLVRRRGQEARLRCSPMKGHSHVYWYRQLPEEGLKFMVYLQKENIIDESGMPKERFSAEFPKEGPSILRIQQVVRGDSAAYFCASSPDRVQETQYFGPGTRLLVL.

Comment on this clone: The read gets to within 3 residues of the CDR3 end, and the germline J gene fills in the rest. The chain recombines TRBV6-2 or TRBV6-3 with TRBJ1-1; possibly TRBD1 for D (6 bases). CDR3 length: 16 amino acids. V was pared by 2 bases and J by 1 base, with 14 bases between. Germline V gene lookup returns CDR1 MNHEY and CDR2 SVGEGT. CDR3 in amino acids: CASSYAGVSRNTEAFF. CDR3 DNA (partial): TGTGCCAGCAGTTACGCAGGGGTTTCCCGGAACACTGAA.

On this clone: The read halts 3 residues ahead of the CDR3 end, with the missing end drawn from the germline J gene. The rearrangement joins TRBV18 to TRBJ2-2, with 11 bases lining up with TRBD1. Germline CDR1 reads KGHSH; CDR2 reads LQKENI. This CDR3 has 17 residues. Trimming cost V 7 bases and J 6 bases; bases outside gene matches: 13. CDR3 DNA (partial): TGTGCCAGCTTCAGAAACTCTCCGGGACAGGGGGCCGGGGAG. Amino acids: CASFRNSPGQGAGE. The whole CDR3 sequence reads CASFRNSPGQGAGELFF.

Points on this clone: The CDR3 end lies 3 residues beyond the end of the read and is filled in from the germline J gene. This rearrangement joins TRBV19 to TRBJ2-7; a possible D gene is TRBD1 (6 bases). CDR1 is LNHDA, CDR2 SQIVND, per germline (reference sequence). The CDR3 length is 15 residues. V was clipped by 4 bases and J by 1 base, with 14 bases between them. CDR3 DNA, as far as it was read: TGTGCCAGTAGTAAAATGGGGGCCGGGTCCTACGAG. This sequence encodes CASSKMGAGSYE. The CDR3, in full, reads CASSKMGAGSYEQYF.

For this clone: The read comes to an end 3 residues before the CDR3 does, leaving the germline J gene to fill in the end. This chain links TRBV19 with TRBJ1-2; 9 bases fit TRBD1. CDR1 LNHDA and CDR2 SQIVND come from the germline V gene (reference sequence). J gave up 2 bases and V 3 bases, and 10 bases lay outside the gene matches. This CDR3 is built from 17 residues. The CDR3 is CASSIGWGQGENYGYTF. The part of the CDR3 DNA that was read is TGTGCCAGTAGTATTGGTTGGGGACAGGGAGAGAACTATGGC.